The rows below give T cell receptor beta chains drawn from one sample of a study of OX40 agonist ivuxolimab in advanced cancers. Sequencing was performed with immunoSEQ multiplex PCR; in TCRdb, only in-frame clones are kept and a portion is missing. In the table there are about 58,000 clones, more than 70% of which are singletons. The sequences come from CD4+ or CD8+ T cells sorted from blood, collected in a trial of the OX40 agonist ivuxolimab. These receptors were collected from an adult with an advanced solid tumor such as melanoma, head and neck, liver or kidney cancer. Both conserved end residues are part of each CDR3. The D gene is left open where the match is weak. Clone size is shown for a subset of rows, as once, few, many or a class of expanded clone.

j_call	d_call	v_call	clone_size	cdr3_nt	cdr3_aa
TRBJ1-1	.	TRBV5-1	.	TGCGCCAGCAGCTTGGTACTGGGCACTGAAGCTTTCTTT	CASSLVLGTEAFF
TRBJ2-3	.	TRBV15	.	TGTGCCACCAGCAGAGATCTTGCGAGCACAGATACGCAGTATTTT	CATSRDLASTDTQYF
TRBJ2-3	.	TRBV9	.	TGTGCCAGCAGCCGGGACGGTCCTAGCACAGATACGCAGTATTTT	CASSRDGPSTDTQYF
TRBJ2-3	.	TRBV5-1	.	TGCGCCAGCAGCTTGGGAGGGAGGACAGATACGCAGTATTTT	CASSLGGRTDTQYF
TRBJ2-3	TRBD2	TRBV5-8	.	TGTGCCAGCAGGTGGACTAGCGGGATCACAGATACGCAGTATTTT	CASRWTSGITDTQYF
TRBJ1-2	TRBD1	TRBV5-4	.	TGTGCCAGCAGCTCCACAGGGGGGCCAAAGGGCTACACCTTC	CASSSTGGPKGYTF
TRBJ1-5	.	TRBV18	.	TGTGCCAGCTCCCCAGCCCGGGGGGGGCAAGGCAATCAGCCCCAGCATTTT	CASSPARGGQGNQPQHF
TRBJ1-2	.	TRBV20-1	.	TGCAGCGGCCCGGGATCCTATGGCTACACCTTC	CSGPGSYGYTF
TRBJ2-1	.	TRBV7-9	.	TGTGCCAGCAGCCCCGGACTAAACTACAATGAGCAGTTCTTC	CASSPGLNYNEQFF
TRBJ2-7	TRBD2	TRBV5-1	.	TGCGCCAGCAGCTTGGACAGCGGGGGGGACCCTCCCCTTGGGGAGCAGTACTTC	CASSLDSGGDPPLGEQYF
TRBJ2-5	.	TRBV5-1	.	TGCGCCAGCAGCTGGAATAGCGGACCCCAAGAGACCCAGTACTTC	CASSWNSGPQETQYF
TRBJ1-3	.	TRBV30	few	TGTGCCTGGAGTGTACAACGGATCTCTGGAAACACCATATATTTT	CAWSVQRISGNTIYF
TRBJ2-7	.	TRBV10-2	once	TGCGCCAGCAGTATGCGCAGGATTTCCTACGAGCAGTACTTC	CASSMRRISYEQYF
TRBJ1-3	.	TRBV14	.	TGTGCCAGCAGCCTGTCAGGATACACCATATATTTT	CASSLSGYTIYF
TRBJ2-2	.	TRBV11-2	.	TGTGCCAGCCGCCCGGTCCGTCTCGAGAACACCGGGGAGCTGTTTTTT	CASRPVRLENTGELFF
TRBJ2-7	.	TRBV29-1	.	TGCAGCGGAGGACAGTCCTACGAGCAGTACTTC	CSGGQSYEQYF
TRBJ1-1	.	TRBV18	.	TGTGCCAGCTCACCAGAGGGGGGCGGTCGGACTGAAGCTTTCTTT	CASSPEGGGRTEAFF
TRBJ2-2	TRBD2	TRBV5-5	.	TGTGCCAGCAGCCTCGGGGGAGGGAGAAACACCGGGGAGCTGTTTTTT	CASSLGGGRNTGELFF
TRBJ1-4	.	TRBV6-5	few	TGTGCCAGCAGTTACCGGACGGGTACTAATGAAAAACTGTTTTTT	CASSYRTGTNEKLFF
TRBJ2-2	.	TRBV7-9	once	TGTGCCAGCAGCTTAAGTAGCGTGAACACCGGGGAGCTGTTTTTT	CASSLSSVNTGELFF
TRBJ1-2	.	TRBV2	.	TGTGCCAGCAGCGACACCCGGGGGACCTATGGCTACACCTTC	CASSDTRGTYGYTF